The source of this T cell receptor (beta chain) is a study of T cell repertoires in cytomegalovirus infection. About the study: Public TCR beta signatures were indicative of both CMV infection and a matching HLA type. Regarding the study as a whole: Ex vivo, HLA-C-restricted CMV-specific TCR beta clonotypes prevailed over the rest of the response.

Trimming removed 0 bases from V and 5 bases from J, with 16 bases in between. The CDR3 runs to 16 residues. The germline CDR1 and CDR2 sequences are MNHNY and SVGAGI (reference sequence). The table lists this clonotype with many counts. Its antigen is not identified. Each CDR3 protein is one row after TCRdb ran MiXCR on the reads. The sample holds around 310,000 distinct CDR3 sequences, just under 30% seen once. The receptor's source is a human donor in good health (CMV status not recorded). Some clones in this sample may be carry-over from other donors' samples. V gene TRBV6-6 combines with J gene TRBJ1-2; D uncertain. The sample was cultured PBMCs, taken from culture after CMV antigen stimulation. The DNA of the CDR3 is TGTGCCAGCAGTTACTCGACTCTTACTAGGTGGTATGGCTACACCTTC. This gives the protein CASSYSTLTRWYGYTF.